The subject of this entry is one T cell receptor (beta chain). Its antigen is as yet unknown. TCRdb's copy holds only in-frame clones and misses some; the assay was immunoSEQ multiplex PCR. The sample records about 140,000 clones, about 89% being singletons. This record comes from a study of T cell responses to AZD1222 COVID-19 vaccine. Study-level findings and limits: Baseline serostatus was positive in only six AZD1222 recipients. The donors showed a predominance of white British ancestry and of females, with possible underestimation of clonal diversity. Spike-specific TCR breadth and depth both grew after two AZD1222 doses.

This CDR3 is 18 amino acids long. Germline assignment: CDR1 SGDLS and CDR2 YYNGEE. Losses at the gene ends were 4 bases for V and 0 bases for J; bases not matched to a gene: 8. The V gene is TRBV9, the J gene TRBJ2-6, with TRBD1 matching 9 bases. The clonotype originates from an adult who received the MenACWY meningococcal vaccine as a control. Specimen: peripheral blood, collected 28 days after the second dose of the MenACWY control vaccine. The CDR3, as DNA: TGTGCCAGCAGCCCCCGGGACAGGGTGTTCTCTGGGGCCAACGTCCTGACTTTC. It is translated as CASSPRDRVFSGANVLTF. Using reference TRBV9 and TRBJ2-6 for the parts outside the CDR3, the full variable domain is DSGVTQTPKHLITATGQRVTLRCSPRSGDLSVYWYQQSLDQGLQFLIQYYNGEERAKGNILERFSAQQFPDLHSELNLSSLELGDSALYFCASSPRDRVFSGANVLTFGAGSRLTVL.